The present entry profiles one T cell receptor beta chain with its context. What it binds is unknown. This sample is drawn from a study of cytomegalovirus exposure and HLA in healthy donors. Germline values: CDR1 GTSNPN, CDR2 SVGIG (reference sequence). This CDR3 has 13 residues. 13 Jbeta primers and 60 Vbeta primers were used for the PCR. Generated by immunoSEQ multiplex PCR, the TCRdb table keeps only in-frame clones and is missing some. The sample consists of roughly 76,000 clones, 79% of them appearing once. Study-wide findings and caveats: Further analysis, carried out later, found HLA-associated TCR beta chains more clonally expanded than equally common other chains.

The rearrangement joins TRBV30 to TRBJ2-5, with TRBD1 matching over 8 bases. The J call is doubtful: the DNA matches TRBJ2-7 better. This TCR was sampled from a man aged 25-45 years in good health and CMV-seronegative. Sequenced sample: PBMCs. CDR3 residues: CAPPDRDNYEQYF. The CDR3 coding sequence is TGTGCCCCTCCGGACAGGGACAACTACGAGCAGTACTTC.